Below are 29 T cell receptor beta chains sequenced from a single sample in a study of blood T cells in healthy people across ages. PCR was performed a second time for roughly 7 to 12 cycles using a sample-barcoded 5' primer and a J-beta primer mix. One entry per CDR3 protein results from TCRdb running MiXCR on the 5' RACE reads. This sample yields 980,000 or so distinct CDR3 sequences, of which 48% are seen a single time; 13% belongs to the top ten. The material sequenced was blood. These receptors all come from a man under 40 in good health.

The chain combines TRBV2 with TRBJ2-3, with 9 nucleotides matching TRBD2. After removal of 7 bases from V and 2 bases from J, the junction contained 7 bases not matched to a gene. The CDR3 spans 15 residues. Looked up from germline, CDR1 is SNHLY and CDR2 is FYNNEI. CDR3 sequence: CASNVAGANTDTQYF. CDR3 nucleotides: TGTGCCAGCAATGTAGCGGGGGCCAACACAGATACGCAGTATTTT.

V and J are TRBV6-2 or TRBV6-3 and TRBJ1-6, with 9 positions matching TRBD1. The V segment lost 6 bases and the J segment 10 bases; nucleotides outside the gene matches: 10. Germline CDR1 and CDR2: MNHEY and SVGEGT. CDR3 length: 15 residues. CDR3: CASSETGQGGSPLHF. For the CDR3, the DNA is TGTGCCAGCAGCGAGACGGGACAGGGTGGATCACCCCTCCACTTT.

This clonotype was recorded only once. The rearrangement uses TRBV12-3 or TRBV12-4 and TRBJ2-1; weak D call: TRBD2 (5 bases). This CDR3 is built from 17 residues. V was pared by 6 bases and J by 2 bases, with 20 bases between. The CDR3 loop reads CASSSLLLAPAYNEQFF. CDR3 sequence (DNA): TGTGCCAGCAGCTCTCTCCTTCTAGCTCCCGCCTACAATGAGCAGTTCTTC.

The sample holds a few counts of this clonotype. The V and J genes are TRBV27 and TRBJ2-1; 10 nucleotides match TRBD2. Germline CDR1 is MNHEY and CDR2 is SMNVEV (reference sequence). This CDR3 is built from 16 residues. The V gene end was trimmed by 3 bases and the J gene end by 3 bases; junction bases not matched to a gene: 5. The CDR3 region is CASSLVAGGLYNEQFF. Here the CDR3 DNA reads TGTGCCAGCAGTTTGGTAGCGGGGGGACTCTACAATGAGCAGTTCTTC.

Turning to this clonotype: This sequence may be a read error, since a much larger clone differs from it by one base. This sequence joins TRBV27 and TRBJ2-2; D gene unclear. The V gene's germline CDR1 is MNHEY and CDR2 SMNVEV (reference sequence). The CDR3 has 14 residues. V gave up 5 bases and J gave up 5 bases, with 12 bases separating them. Here the CDR3 reads CASSAPPGTGELFF. Written as DNA, the CDR3 is TGTGCCAGCAGTGCCCCCCCGGGTACCGGGGAGCTGTTTTTT.

V and J are TRBV7-2 and TRBJ2-7; D not certain. The V gene's germline CDR1 is SGHTA and CDR2 FQGNSA. The ends were cut back, 1 base at V and 3 bases at J, with 7 bases in the middle. The CDR3 runs to 13 residues. The CDR3 sequence: CASSLVGIYEQYF. The CDR3 DNA follows: TGTGCCAGCAGCTTAGTAGGGATCTACGAGCAGTACTTC. The variable domain in full, completed from reference TRBV7-2 and TRBJ2-7, reads GAGVSQSPSNKVTEKGKDVELRCDPISGHTALYWYRQSLGQGLEFLIYFQGNSAPDKSGLPSDRFSAERTGGSVSTLTIQRTQQEDSAVYLCASSLVGIYEQYFGPGTRLTVT.

This clonotype has more than one count but fewer than ten. The chain has TRBV9 and TRBJ2-5; TRBD2 agrees at 8 bases. CDR3 length: 15 amino acids. V was pared by 2 bases and J by 1 base, with 4 bases of the junction left unmatched. CDR1 is SGDLS, CDR2 YYNGEE, per germline. The CDR3 bases are TGTGCCAGCAGCGTCGCGGGGGGAATCCAAGAGACCCAGTACTTC. As protein: CASSVAGGIQETQYF.

This sequence joins TRBV9 and TRBJ2-7; perhaps TRBD2 as D (6 bases). V lost 7 bases, J lost 4 bases, and 15 bases lay in between. Germline V gene data show CDR1 as SGDLS and CDR2 as YYNGEE. The CDR3 consists of 13 residues. The CDR3 reads CASAGEASYEQYF. The DNA for the CDR3 is TGTGCCAGCGCCGGGGAGGCATCTTACGAGCAGTACTTC. The complete variable domain, with remaining parts taken from reference TRBV9 and TRBJ2-7, reads DSGVTQTPKHLITATGQRVTLRCSPRSGDLSVYWYQQSLDQGLQFLIQYYNGEERAKGNILERFSAQQFPDLHSELNLSSLELGDSALYFCASAGEASYEQYFGPGTRLTVT.

This clonotype turned up a few times. J is TRBJ2-1 and V is TRBV7-9; 7 bases line up with TRBD2. Germline V gene data show CDR1 as SEHNR and CDR2 as FQNEAQ (reference sequence). Losses at the gene ends were 11 bases for V and 0 bases for J; bases not matched to a gene: 1. The CDR3 length is 12 residues. In DNA form, the CDR3 reads TGTGCCGCGGGGGACTCCTACAATGAGCAGTTCTTC. Its protein product is CAAGDSYNEQFF.

The chain has TRBV7-8 and TRBJ2-7, with D unresolved. The CDR3 runs to 15 residues. Per the germline V gene, CDR1 is SGHVS and CDR2 is FQNEAQ. Trimming took off 5 bases at V and 1 base at J, with 15 bases between the two ends. The CDR3 DNA sequence: TGTGCCAGCAGCCCCGTGGAAACGAGTTCCTACGAGCAGTACTTC. Residues: CASSPVETSSYEQYF.

The CDR3 loop reads CAWTDSNNSPLHF. The CDR3 DNA reads as TGTGCCTGGACCGACAGTAATAATTCACCCCTCCACTTT. The genes are TRBV30 and TRBJ1-6; perhaps TRBD1 as D (5 bases). The germline V and J ends were trimmed by 4 bases and 5 bases, with 9 bases remaining between them. Per the germline V gene, CDR1 is GTSNPN and CDR2 is SVGIG (reference sequence). The CDR3 has 13 amino acids.

This chain joins TRBV10-3 and TRBJ2-7; a possible D gene is TRBD1 (6 bases). The CDR3 runs to 13 residues. Per the germline V gene, CDR1 is ENHRY and CDR2 is SYGVKD. V lost 6 bases to trimming and J lost 2 bases, with 11 bases between them. CDR3 coding DNA: TGTGCCATCAGGACGGACAGAACCTACGAGCAGTACTTC. This translates into CAIRTDRTYEQYF.

The chain combines TRBV6-6 with TRBJ2-7, with 7 positions matching TRBD1. Germline V CDR1 and CDR2: MNHNY, SVGAGI (reference sequence). The CDR3 is 15 amino acids. With V trimmed by 2 bases and J by 0 bases, 4 bases remained unmatched. The CDR3: CASSYTDRSSYEQYF. The CDR3 region has the DNA TGTGCCAGCAGTTACACGGACAGGAGCTCCTACGAGCAGTACTTC.

This clonotype was found many times. A much larger clonotype is one base distant, so this may be a read error. The chain carries TRBV29-1 and TRBJ2-1; D is ambiguous. The DNA end favors TRBJ2-7, so the J call may be wrong. This CDR3 comprises 15 residues. Germline V lookup: CDR1 SQVTM, CDR2 ANQGSEA. The CDR3 DNA follows: TGCAGCGTTGAAATTTGGGATAGCTCCTACAATGAGCAGTACTTC. Its translation is CSVEIWDSSYNEQYF.

This clonotype turned up a few times. The rearrangement joins TRBV2 to TRBJ2-7; D remains unclear. The V gene lost 2 bases and the J gene lost 9 bases, with 11 bases spanning the gap. This CDR3 comprises 12 residues. Germline CDR1 SNHLY, CDR2 FYNNEI. CDR3 residues: CASSEIGLVQYF. Here the CDR3 DNA reads TGTGCCAGCAGTGAAATAGGGCTTGTGCAGTACTTC.

This chain connects TRBV29-1 to TRBJ2-2; no definite D call. CDR1 and CDR2 (germline): SQVTM, ANQGSEA. V dropped 6 bases and J dropped 0 bases, with 11 bases sitting between them. The CDR3 loop spans 14 amino acids. The CDR3 loop is CSVGAGANTGELFF. The CDR3, as DNA: TGCAGCGTCGGAGCCGGCGCGAACACCGGGGAGCTGTTTTTT.

This chain uses TRBV20-1 with TRBJ1-2; 9 nucleotides agree with TRBD1. There are 15 residues in the CDR3. CDR1 and CDR2 from the germline V gene are DFQATT and SNEGSKA (reference sequence). After removal of 1 base from V and 1 base from J, the junction contained 4 bases not matched to a gene. The CDR3 DNA is TGCAGTGCTAGAGCCCCGGGACAGGGTAACTATGGCTACACCTTC. Protein sequence: CSARAPGQGNYGYTF.

The genes are TRBV5-1 and TRBJ2-3, with unresolved D. CDR3 length: 14 amino acids. Germline V gene sequence: CDR1 SGHRS, CDR2 YFSETQ. Trimming took off 1 base at V and 4 bases at J, with 10 bases between the two ends. The CDR3 coding sequence is TGCGCCAGCAGCTTGTTCTCCGAGGCAGATACGCAGTATTTT. Translated: CASSLFSEADTQYF.

The J gene is TRBJ2-3, the V gene TRBV21-1. TRBV21-1 is marked as a pseudogene. The CDR3 spans 15 residues. The CDR3 reads CASSIPVSISDTQYF. The CDR3 DNA is TGTGCCAGCAGCATACCTGTGAGTATCTCAGATACGCAGTATTTT.

The V call is TRBV6-2 or TRBV6-3, the J call TRBJ1-2; D may be TRBD1 (5 bases). With 6 bases removed from V and 8 bases from J, the gap between germline ends came to 13 bases. Germline V CDR1 and CDR2: MNHEY, SVGEGT. The CDR3 sequence is 12 residues long. CDR3 in amino acids: CASRIGGTGYTF. As DNA, the CDR3 is TGTGCCAGCAGGATTGGTGGGACCGGCTACACCTTC.

The chain is built from TRBV2 and TRBJ2-7; the D gene is possibly TRBD1 (8 bases). Trimming pared 6 bases from V and 0 bases from J, leaving 12 bases between. The CDR3 has 14 amino acids. Germline CDR1 SNHLY, CDR2 FYNNEI. CDR3 coding DNA: TGTGCCAGCAGGGACAGGGAGGGCTCCTACGAGCAGTACTTC. Amino acid sequence: CASRDREGSYEQYF.

The chain joins TRBV25-1 to TRBJ1-1; D not resolved. CDR1 and CDR2 from the germline V gene are MGHDK and SYGVNS. The CDR3 loop spans 14 amino acids. Trimming took off 3 bases at V and 1 base at J, with 9 bases between the two ends. CDR3 nucleotides: TGTGCCAGCAGTGACTCGGCAGGGAACACTGAAGCTTTCTTT. Residues: CASSDSAGNTEAFF.

Notes on this clonotype: The junction differs from germline at one of its ends, possibly a read error. The V call is TRBV5-1, the J call TRBJ1-1; D possibly corresponds to TRBD1 (5 bases). Germline lookup yields CDR1 SGHRS and CDR2 YFSETQ. CDR3 length: 15 amino acids. The CDR3 bases are TGCGTCAGCAGCTTGGGGGTAGGCCGGAACACTGAAGCTTTCTTT. Translating it yields CVSSLGVGRNTEAFF.

The chain carries TRBV20-1 and TRBJ2-3; D perhaps matches TRBD2 (6 bases). V was clipped by 5 bases and J by 0 bases, with 15 bases between them. The CDR3 contains 15 residues. Germline V gene data show CDR1 as DFQATT and CDR2 as SNEGSKA (reference sequence). Written as DNA, the CDR3 is TGCAGTGCTCGACCCGGGAGTAGGAGCACAGATACGCAGTATTTT. This translates into CSARPGSRSTDTQYF.

The rearrangement links TRBV4-1 to TRBJ1-1; D may be TRBD1 (5 bases). CDR1 and CDR2 (germline): MGHRA, YSYEKL. This CDR3 is built from 16 residues. Trimming removed 3 bases from V and 3 bases from J, with 17 bases in between. CDR3 loop: CASSQGQGWFDTEAFF. The CDR3 DNA reads as TGCGCCAGCAGCCAGGGGCAGGGCTGGTTCGACACTGAAGCTTTCTTT.

This clonotype was seen only a few times. V gene TRBV12-3 or TRBV12-4 combines with J gene TRBJ2-1; the match to TRBD1 covers 8 bases. The CDR3 is 15 residues long. V was pared by 4 bases and J by 9 bases, with 11 bases of the junction left unmatched. The CDR3 spells CASSSAGTGYAEQFF. As DNA, the CDR3 is TGTGCCAGCAGTTCAGCCGGGACAGGCTACGCTGAGCAGTTCTTC.

Note on this clonotype: A much bigger clone sits one base away, suggesting this may be a read error. The CDR3 region has the DNA TGTGCCAGCAGCGTTAAGTGTGAGGGGGCGGCAGGCAATCAGCCCCAGCATTTT. The encoded protein is CASSVKCEGAAGNQPQHF. V and J are TRBV9 and TRBJ1-5; 7 nucleotides match TRBD1. Germline V gene sequence: CDR1 SGDLS, CDR2 YYNGEE. Trimming removed 2 bases from V and 2 bases from J; junction bases left unmatched: 13. This CDR3 contains 18 residues.

The V gene is TRBV5-1, the J gene TRBJ1-1; D is uncertain. The germline V gene has CDR1 SGHRS and CDR2 YFSETQ. With 8 bases removed from V and 4 bases from J, the gap between germline ends came to 12 bases. The CDR3 contains 12 residues. CDR3 residues: CASSGSGTEAFF. CDR3 in DNA: TGCGCCAGTAGCGGATCGGGCACTGAAGCTTTCTTT.

This clonotype was recorded a few times. The genes are TRBV25-1 and TRBJ1-2; no definite D call. CDR1 is MGHDK and CDR2 is SYGVNS in the germline V gene. CDR3 length: 12 amino acids. Trimming took 4 bases from V and 9 from J, leaving 12 bases between them. Written as DNA, the CDR3 is TGTGCCAGCAGTGGGGAACGCGGGAGCTACACCTTC. As protein: CASSGERGSYTF.